This TCR beta chain was obtained from a study of CD8 T cells in ankylosing spondylitis (dated by TCRdb to the late 2010s). For the study in its entirety: The study profiled T cell receptor beta repertoires in healthy donors and ankylosing spondylitis patients to find disease-linked TCR variants. The full study cohort was made up of about two dozen ankylosing spondylitis patients and about a hundred healthy donors. Peripheral blood samples were taken, and synovial fluid was additionally collected from ankylosing spondylitis patients.

Spanning cysteine to phenylalanine, the CDR3 consists of 14 amino acids. The read is trimmed to its CDR3 DNA, 42 bases read in frame from base 1. The germline V gene (reference sequence) yields DFQATT for CDR1 and SNEGSKA for CDR2. V sheds 5 bases and J sheds 3 bases, leaving 14 bases between their ends. Instrument on record: Illumina HiSeq 2500. Quantitative 5'-RACE with molecular barcodes was used to prepare TCR beta libraries. Per the authors' processing: A new computational method based on a probabilistic model of VDJ rearrangement was used to identify disease-linked TCR variants. TCRdb reanalyzed the raw reads on its own, using fastp at Q25 for trimming and MiXCR for clone calling, and kept in-frame beta chains. Rows merge per CDR3 protein into single entries with the most common DNA and genes. TCRdb's processing, not the study's, gives the V and J calls here. The sample table contains 150,000 to 200,000 distinct CDR3 sequences; only one count was recorded for approximately 12% of them. Of the sample, approximately 11% is held by the ten largest clones.

This clonotype was picked up many times. Its recognized antigen is unknown. No base quality information exists; no much larger clone differs at one position. The paper as a whole reports these results and caveats: According to the report, matched synovial fluid samples from ankylosing spondylitis patients were significantly enriched for the disease-linked clones. Some of the motif variants had been reported before in the synovial fluid and blood of reactive arthritis patients, a finding that suggests common disease-initiation mechanisms. The disease-linked clones showed a CD8+ phenotype and occurred at relatively low frequencies in peripheral blood. Blood from ankylosing spondylitis patients appeared to be characterized by a TCR beta motif composed of eight or nine highly homologous amino acid variants.

This sequence originates from a female donor with ankylosing spondylitis or in good health (not recorded which). The chain is assembled from TRBV20-1 and TRBJ2-1, with TRBD1 perhaps the D gene, on 6 matching bases. The material sequenced was blood, either unsorted or a sorted T cell fraction (not recorded which). CDR3 region: CSALRTALYNEQFF. The DNA sequence is as follows: TGCAGTGCTCTTAGGACAGCTCTCTACAATGAGCAGTTCTTC.